A selection of T cell receptor beta chains follows, all from one sample in a study of blood T cell repertoires in COVID-19. TCRdb's table, derived via immunoSEQ multiplex PCR, lists solely in-frame clones and lacks some. Of some 53,000 clones listed, 89% are singletons. Source material: peripheral blood. The receptors originated from a man aged 60-69 years with active COVID-19. CDR3s include the opening cysteine and the closing phenylalanine or tryptophan.

v_call	cdr3_aa
TRBV14	CASSARQNSPLHF
TRBV27	CASSSGTGGRYGYTF
TRBV6-4	CAPRTSGRGTYNEQFF
TRBV2	CASSWTGGLNYGYTF
TRBV20-1	CSASRIRGTGGNEQFF
TRBV5-6	CASSLGEVKTQYF
TRBV6-6	CASSSVGQGHQPQHF
TRBV4-3	CASSQEKGGTEAFF
TRBV7-2	CASSLSRAPPYNEQFF
TRBV10-3	CAIQGPGDSPLHF
TRBV24-1	CATSETSGRGLNEQFF
TRBV19	CASSRVQETQYF
TRBV30	CAWRLSGAQEAFF
TRBV28	CARVPGTGGADYEQYF
TRBV13	CASSLDGERETQYF
TRBV5-1	CASSLAPVTISGNTIYF
TRBV9	CASSISGSNYNEQFF
TRBV9	CASSVASWQQETQYF
TRBV29-1	CSVANVLAPDTQYF
TRBV5-1	CASSSLEETQYF
TRBV20-1	CSASVGGVSYEQYF
TRBV5-1	CASSPRGNTGELFF